A selection of T cell receptor beta chains follows, all from one sample in a study of T cells in Graves' hyperthyroidism and ophthalmopathy. TCRdb reprocessed the multiplex PCR reads via MiXCR and lists one record per CDR3 protein. The sample records around 690,000 distinct CDR3 sequences, 20% being singletons. Sequences were obtained from blood. All receptors derive from a man aged 25 to 40 with Graves' ophthalmopathy. Both conserved end residues are part of each CDR3. D genes are given only for firm matches. The size of a clone is reported for some rows only, either as once, few or many, or as a class for expanded clones.

.,many,TRBJ1-1,TRBV20-1,CSAPRTQVNTEAFF,TGCAGTGCCCCCCGGACACAAGTGAACACTGAAGCTTTCTTT
.,.,TRBJ1-4,TRBV4-3,CASSQDIGGGVTNEKLFF,TGCGCCAGCAGCCAAGATATTGGGGGCGGCGTAACTAATGAAAAACTGTTTTTT
TRBD1,few,TRBJ1-1,TRBV4-1,CASSQTGTGNTEAFF,TGCGCCAGCAGCCAAACGGGGACAGGGAACACTGAAGCTTTCTTT
.,few,TRBJ1-3,TRBV28,CASSLRQVSGNTIYF,TGTGCCAGCAGTTTAAGACAGGTCTCTGGAAACACCATATATTTT
TRBD2,.,TRBJ2-1,TRBV6-2/TRBV6-3,CASRVPGLADDEQFF,TGTGCCAGCAGGGTTCCCGGACTAGCCGACGATGAGCAGTTCTTC
TRBD2,.,TRBJ2-3,TRBV18,CASSPLNGLAGPDTQYF,TGTGCCAGCTCACCATTAAACGGACTAGCGGGACCGGATACGCAGTATTTT
TRBD2,many,TRBJ2-1,TRBV20-1,CSARTSGSNEQFF,TGCAGTGCTAGGACTAGCGGGAGCAATGAGCAGTTCTTC
.,.,TRBJ1-2,TRBV9,CASSVALAGDYGYTF,TGTGCCAGCAGCGTAGCTCTGGCAGGGGACTATGGCTACACCTTC
.,.,TRBJ1-6,TRBV28,CASGEPSGHRDSPLHF,TGTGCCAGCGGGGAGCCTTCGGGACATCGGGATTCACCCCTCCACTTT
TRBD1,.,TRBJ2-1,TRBV18,CASSPKGQGNFDEQFF,TGTGCCAGCTCCCCAAAGGGACAGGGAAATTTCGATGAGCAGTTCTTC
.,.,TRBJ2-5,TRBV5-1,CASSRTGTQVVETRYF,TGCGCCAGCAGCAGGACCGGGACACAGGTGGTCGAGACCCGGTACTTC
.,.,TRBJ2-4,TRBV5-6,CASSLLRGGGAKNIQYF,TGTGCCAGCAGCTTGCTGAGGGGTGGGGGAGCCAAAAACATTCAGTACTTC
.,.,TRBJ1-1,TRBV2,CASSEALADTEAFF,TGTGCCAGCAGTGAGGCCTTAGCCGACACTGAAGCTTTCTTT
.,few,TRBJ2-3,TRBV7-6,CASSLQGSDTQYF,TGTGCCAGCAGCCTCCAGGGCAGTGATACGCAGTATTTT
.,.,TRBJ2-7,TRBV12-3/TRBV12-4,CASTLGSEQYF,TGTGCCAGCACTCTAGGGAGCGAGCAGTACTTC
TRBD1,.,TRBJ1-5,TRBV19,CASSTLGQHSNQPQHF,TGTGCCAGTAGTACATTGGGACAGCATAGCAATCAGCCCCAGCATTTT
.,.,TRBJ2-5,TRBV3-1,CASSQEAAVHETQYF,TGTGCCAGCAGCCAAGAAGCAGCTGTTCATGAGACCCAGTACTTC
.,few,TRBJ2-5,TRBV7-9,CASSLGGGGRKETQYF,TGTGCCAGCAGCTTAGGGGGTGGGGGGCGCAAAGAGACCCAGTACTTC
TRBD1,many,TRBJ1-2,TRBV20-1,CSARETGGGSGYTF,TGCAGTGCTAGAGAGACAGGGGGCGGGAGTGGCTACACCTTC
TRBD1,.,TRBJ1-2,TRBV7-2,CASSRQGETSYTF,TGTGCCAGCAGCCGACAGGGCGAAACCAGCTACACCTTC
TRBD2,.,TRBJ2-2,TRBV4-1,CASSQYPGLANTGELFF,TGCGCCAGCAGCCAATATCCGGGACTAGCGAACACCGGGGAGCTGTTTTTT
TRBD1,.,TRBJ1-5,TRBV5-8,CASSLGTGPGPQHF,TGTGCCAGCAGCCTAGGGACAGGTCCCGGGCCCCAGCATTTT